This T cell receptor (beta chain) was observed in a study of cytomegalovirus exposure and HLA in healthy donors. Findings of the study overall: One cluster of highly shared sequence variants probably arose as a sequencing artifact. In a later analysis, compared with equally common non-associated chains, HLA-associated beta chains were more expanded. Rarity marked most TCR sequences, yet some public TCRs occurred in many donors. Indistinguishability led to the exclusion of some V segments, TRBV6-2 and TRBV6-3 included.

Primers for the PCR totalled 60 Vbeta and 13 Jbeta. Assay used: immunoSEQ multiplex PCR; TCRdb lists only in-frame clones, some missing. The table lists approximately 170,000 clones, approximately 81% of them singletons. Germline V gives CDR1 MNHEY, CDR2 SMNVEV (reference sequence). The CDR3 sequence is 12 residues long. Trimming cost V 4 bases and J 1 base, with 5 bases left between them. This clone has only one observation. The antigen is undetermined. This clonotype was obtained from a boy between 2 and 10 years old in good health and CMV-seronegative. The J gene is TRBJ2-7, the V gene TRBV27; no clear D. The sequenced sample consisted of PBMCs. CDR3 nucleotide sequence: TGTGCCAGCAGTTCCCCTTCCTACGAGCAGTACTTC. Its protein is CASSSPSYEQYF.